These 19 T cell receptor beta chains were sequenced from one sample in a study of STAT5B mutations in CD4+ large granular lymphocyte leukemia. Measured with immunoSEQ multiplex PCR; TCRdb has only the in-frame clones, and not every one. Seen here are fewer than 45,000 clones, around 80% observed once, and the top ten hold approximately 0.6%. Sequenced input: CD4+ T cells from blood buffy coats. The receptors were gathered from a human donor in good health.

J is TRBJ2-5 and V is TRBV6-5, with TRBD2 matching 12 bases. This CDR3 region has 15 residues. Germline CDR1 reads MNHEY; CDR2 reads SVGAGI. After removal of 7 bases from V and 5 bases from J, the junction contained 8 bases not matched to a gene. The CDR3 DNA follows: TGTGCCAGCAAGGCGACTAGCGGGGGTTTCGAGACCCAGTACTTC. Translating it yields CASKATSGGFETQYF.

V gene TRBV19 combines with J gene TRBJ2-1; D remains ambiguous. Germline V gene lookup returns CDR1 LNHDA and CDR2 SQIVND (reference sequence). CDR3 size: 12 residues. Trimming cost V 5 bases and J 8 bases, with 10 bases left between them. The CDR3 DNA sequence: TGTGCCAGTAGTTGGGCCCAGCATGAGCAGTTCTTC. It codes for CASSWAQHEQFF.

For the CDR3, the DNA is TGTGCCAGCTCACCCCGACAGTCGAACACCGGGGAGCTGTTTTTT. It encodes CASSPRQSNTGELFF. The genes are TRBV18 and TRBJ2-2, with D possibly being TRBD1 (5 bases). This CDR3 is 15 amino acids long. The V gene lost 3 bases and the J gene lost 0 bases, with 8 bases spanning the gap. Germline V gives CDR1 KGHSH, CDR2 LQKENI.

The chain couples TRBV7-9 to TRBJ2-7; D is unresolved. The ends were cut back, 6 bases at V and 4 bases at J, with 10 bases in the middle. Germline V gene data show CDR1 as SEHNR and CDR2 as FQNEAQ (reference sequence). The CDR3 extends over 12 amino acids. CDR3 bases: TGTGCCAGCAGTATCCTTCCTTACGAGCAGTACTTC. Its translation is CASSILPYEQYF.

CDR3 protein: CAWSQGQLNQPQHF. In nucleotides, the CDR3 is TGTGCCTGGAGTCAGGGGCAGCTCAATCAGCCCCAGCATTTT. The V and J genes are TRBV30 and TRBJ1-5; D is possibly TRBD1 (6 bases). The ends were cut back, 2 bases at V and 3 bases at J, with 11 bases in the middle. Germline V gene data show CDR1 as GTSNPN and CDR2 as SVGIG (reference sequence). This CDR3 region has 14 residues.

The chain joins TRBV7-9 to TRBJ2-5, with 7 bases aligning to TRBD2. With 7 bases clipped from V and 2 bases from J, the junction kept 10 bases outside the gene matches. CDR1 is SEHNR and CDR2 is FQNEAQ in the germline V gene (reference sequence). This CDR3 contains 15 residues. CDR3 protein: CASIPLAGVQETQYF. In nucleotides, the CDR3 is TGTGCCAGCATCCCCCTGGCGGGGGTTCAAGAGACCCAGTACTTC.

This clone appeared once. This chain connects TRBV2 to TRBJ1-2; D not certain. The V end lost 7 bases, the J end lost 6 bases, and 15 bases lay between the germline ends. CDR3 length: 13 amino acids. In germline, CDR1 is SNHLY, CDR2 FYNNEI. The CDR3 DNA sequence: TGTGCCAGCATGCAAGGTGGGGTTAATGGCTACACCTTC. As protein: CASMQGGVNGYTF.

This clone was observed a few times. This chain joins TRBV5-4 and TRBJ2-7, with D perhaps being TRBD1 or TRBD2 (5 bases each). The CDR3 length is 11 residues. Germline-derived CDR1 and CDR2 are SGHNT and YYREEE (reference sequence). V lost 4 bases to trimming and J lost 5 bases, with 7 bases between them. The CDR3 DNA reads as TGTGCCAGCAGCCTGGGGGACGAGCAGTACTTC. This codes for CASSLGDEQYF.

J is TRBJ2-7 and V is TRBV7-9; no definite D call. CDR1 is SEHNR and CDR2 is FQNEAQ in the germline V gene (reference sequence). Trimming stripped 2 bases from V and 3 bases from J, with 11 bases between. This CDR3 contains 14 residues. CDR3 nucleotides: TGTGCCAGCAGCTTAAACTCTGGGATCTACGAGCAGTACTTC. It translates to CASSLNSGIYEQYF.

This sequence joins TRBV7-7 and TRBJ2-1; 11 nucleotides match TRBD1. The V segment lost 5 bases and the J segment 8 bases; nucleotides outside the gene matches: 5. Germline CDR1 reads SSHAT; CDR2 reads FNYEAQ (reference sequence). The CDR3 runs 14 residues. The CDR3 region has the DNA TGTGCCAGCAGCCCTGGACAGGGGGCGGATGAGCAGTTCTTC. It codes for CASSPGQGADEQFF.

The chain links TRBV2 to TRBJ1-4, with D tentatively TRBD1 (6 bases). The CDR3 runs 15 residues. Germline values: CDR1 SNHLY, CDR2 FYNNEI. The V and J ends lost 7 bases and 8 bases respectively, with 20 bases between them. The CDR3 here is CASTPGRGRGEKLFF. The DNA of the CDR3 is TGTGCCAGCACTCCGGGTCGTGGAAGGGGGGAAAAACTGTTTTTT.

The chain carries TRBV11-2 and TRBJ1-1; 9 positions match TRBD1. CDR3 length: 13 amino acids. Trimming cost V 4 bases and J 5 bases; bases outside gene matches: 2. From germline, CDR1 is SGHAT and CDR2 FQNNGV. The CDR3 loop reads CASSSDRGTEAFF. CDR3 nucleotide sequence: TGTGCCAGCAGCTCCGACAGGGGGACTGAAGCTTTCTTT.

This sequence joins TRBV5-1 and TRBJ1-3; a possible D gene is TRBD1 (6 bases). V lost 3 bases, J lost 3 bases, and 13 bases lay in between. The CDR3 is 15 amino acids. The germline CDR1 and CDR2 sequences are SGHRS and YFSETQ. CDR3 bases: TGCGCCAGCAGCTCCTCCGGGACACTTGGAAACACCATATATTTT. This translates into CASSSSGTLGNTIYF. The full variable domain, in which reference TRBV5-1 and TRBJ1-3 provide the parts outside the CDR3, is KAGVTQTPRYLIKTRGQQVTLSCSPISGHRSVSWYQQTPGQGLQFLFEYFSETQRNKGNFPGRFSGRQFSNSRSEMNVSTLELGDSALYLCASSSSGTLGNTIYFGEGSWLTVV.

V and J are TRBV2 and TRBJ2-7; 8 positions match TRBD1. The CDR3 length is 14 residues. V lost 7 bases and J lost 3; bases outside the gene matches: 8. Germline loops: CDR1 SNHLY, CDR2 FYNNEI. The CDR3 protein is CASMETGEDYEQYF. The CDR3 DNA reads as TGTGCCAGCATGGAGACAGGGGAGGACTACGAGCAGTACTTC.

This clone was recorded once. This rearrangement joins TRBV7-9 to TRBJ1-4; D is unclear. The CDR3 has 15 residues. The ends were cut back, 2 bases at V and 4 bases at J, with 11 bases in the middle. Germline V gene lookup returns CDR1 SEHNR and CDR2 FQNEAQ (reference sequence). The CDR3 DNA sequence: TGTGCCAGCAGCTTATCTTGGCGGAGTAATGAAAAACTGTTTTTT. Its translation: CASSLSWRSNEKLFF.

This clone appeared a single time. The CDR3 nucleotides read TGTGCCAGCAGCTTTGCAGGGTCCCTTAGCAATCAGCCCCAGCATTTT. Translated, it gives CASSFAGSLSNQPQHF. The V gene is TRBV7-9, the J gene TRBJ1-5; D possibly corresponds to TRBD1 (5 bases). The CDR3 is made up of 16 amino acids. V gave up 3 bases and J gave up 0 bases, with 12 bases separating them. The germline gives CDR1 SEHNR, CDR2 FQNEAQ (reference sequence).

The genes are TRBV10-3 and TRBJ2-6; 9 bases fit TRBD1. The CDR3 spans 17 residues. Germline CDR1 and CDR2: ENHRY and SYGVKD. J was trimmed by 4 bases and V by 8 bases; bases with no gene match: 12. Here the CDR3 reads CAIEQGAGISGANVLTF. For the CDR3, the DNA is TGTGCCATCGAACAGGGGGCCGGGATCTCCGGGGCCAACGTCCTGACTTTC.

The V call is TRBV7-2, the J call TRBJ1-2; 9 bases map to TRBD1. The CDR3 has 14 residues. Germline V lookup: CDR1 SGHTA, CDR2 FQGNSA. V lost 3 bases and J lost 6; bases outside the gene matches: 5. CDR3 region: CASSFRTGDDGYTF. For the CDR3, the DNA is TGTGCCAGCAGCTTCCGGACAGGGGACGATGGCTACACCTTC.

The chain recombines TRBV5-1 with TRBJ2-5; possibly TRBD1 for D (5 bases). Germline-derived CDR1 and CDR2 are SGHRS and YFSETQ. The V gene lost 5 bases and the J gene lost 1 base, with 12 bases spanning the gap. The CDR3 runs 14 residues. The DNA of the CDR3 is TGCGCCAGCAGGATCGGACACGGCCAAGAGACCCAGTACTTC. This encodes CASRIGHGQETQYF.